Listed below are T cell receptor beta chains from one sample, sequenced in a study of T cells in Graves' hyperthyroidism and ophthalmopathy. TCRdb re-called the multiplex PCR reads with MiXCR, one entry per CDR3 protein. The data contain 600,000 or so distinct CDR3 sequences, approximately 15% of them singletons. The sequencing sample was made of blood. These receptors were obtained from a woman in her late teens or twenties with Graves' ophthalmopathy. The CDR3 runs from the conserved cysteine through the conserved F or W. Fields, in order: J gene, clone size, D gene, V gene, CDR3 DNA, CDR3 protein. The D gene is left open where the match is weak. Clone size is shown for a subset of rows, as once, few, many or a class of expanded clone.

J: TRBJ1-2; size: many; D: .; V: TRBV28; DNA: TGTGCCAGCAGGACGGGGGGCAGTGGCTACACCTTC; CDR3: CASRTGGSGYTF
J: TRBJ2-3; size: few; D: TRBD2; V: TRBV19; DNA: TGTGCCACCAGTTTAGGGCCCGGGACTAGCCCCACAGATACGCAGTATTTT; CDR3: CATSLGPGTSPTDTQYF
J: TRBJ2-7; size: .; D: .; V: TRBV20-1; DNA: TGCAGTGCTAGGGGCTGGACCATGAGGAACTACGAGCAGTACTTC; CDR3: CSARGWTMRNYEQYF
J: TRBJ2-5; size: few; D: TRBD2; V: TRBV7-2; DNA: TGTGCCAGCAGCTTAGCGCCGGGAGGGCTACAAGAGACCCAGTACTTC; CDR3: CASSLAPGGLQETQYF
J: TRBJ2-7; size: many; D: TRBD1; V: TRBV7-2; DNA: TGTGCCAGCAGCTTACCCCCCGGGACAGGATCTTACGAGCAGTACTTC; CDR3: CASSLPPGTGSYEQYF
J: TRBJ2-1; size: .; D: TRBD1; V: TRBV11-3; DNA: TGTGCCAACGTCGGGGACAGGGACAACAATGAGCAGTTCTTC; CDR3: CANVGDRDNNEQFF
J: TRBJ2-1; size: many; D: TRBD2; V: TRBV28; DNA: TGTGCCAGCAGAATGACTAGCGGGAGGTACAATGAGCAGTTCTTC; CDR3: CASRMTSGRYNEQFF
J: TRBJ2-7; size: few; D: TRBD1; V: TRBV5-6; DNA: TGTGCCAGCAGCACAGACAGGGACAACGAGCAGTACTTC; CDR3: CASSTDRDNEQYF
J: TRBJ2-7; size: many; D: TRBD2; V: TRBV30; DNA: TGTGCCTGGAGATGGACTAGCGGGAACTACGAGCAGTACTTC; CDR3: CAWRWTSGNYEQYF
J: TRBJ2-2; size: .; D: .; V: TRBV18; DNA: TGTGCCAGCTCTCGCGGGCCTACCGGGGAGCTGTTTTTT; CDR3: CASSRGPTGELFF
J: TRBJ2-7; size: many; D: .; V: TRBV6-5; DNA: TGTGCCAGCAGTTACTCCCTGGGAGAGACCTACGAGCAGTACTTC; CDR3: CASSYSLGETYEQYF
J: TRBJ2-2; size: many; D: .; V: TRBV28; DNA: TGTGCCAGCAGTTTCTCCTTGCAGGCCGCGAACACCGGGGAGCTGTTTTTT; CDR3: CASSFSLQAANTGELFF
J: TRBJ1-2; size: few; D: .; V: TRBV10-3; DNA: TGTGCCACCCAACCAAGGGGGGAGACAGGTCTAGGCTACACCTTC; CDR3: CATQPRGETGLGYTF
J: TRBJ2-6; size: few; D: TRBD1; V: TRBV5-1; DNA: TGCGCCAGCAGCGTAACCCCGGACAGGGCTTCTGGGGCCAACGTCCTGACTTTC; CDR3: CASSVTPDRASGANVLTF
J: TRBJ2-3; size: .; D: TRBD2; V: TRBV7-9; DNA: TGTGCCAGCAGCCCTAGGGCTAGCGGGAAGACAGATACGCAGTATTTT; CDR3: CASSPRASGKTDTQYF
J: TRBJ2-2; size: .; D: .; V: TRBV3-1; DNA: TGTGCCAGCAGCCAAGATCGGAAATCGGGAGCCAACACCGGGGAGCTGTTTTTT; CDR3: CASSQDRKSGANTGELFF
J: TRBJ2-6; size: few; D: .; V: TRBV25-1; DNA: TGTGCCAGCAGTGAGGGTACAGCCATCAACGTCCTGACTTTC; CDR3: CASSEGTAINVLTF
J: TRBJ2-2; size: .; D: TRBD2; V: TRBV4-2; DNA: TGTGCCAGCAGCCAAGAGCGCCTAGCGGGAGACTCCGGGGAGCTGTTTTTT; CDR3: CASSQERLAGDSGELFF
J: TRBJ2-7; size: many; D: TRBD1; V: TRBV14; DNA: TGTGCCAGCAGCCCACTACCTTACGACAGGGGCGAGCAGTACTTC; CDR3: CASSPLPYDRGEQYF
J: TRBJ2-3; size: many; D: TRBD2; V: TRBV7-2; DNA: TGTGCCAGCAGCCTCCTACTAGCGGGAATCTCATCAGATACGCAGTATTTT; CDR3: CASSLLLAGISSDTQYF
J: TRBJ2-5; size: .; D: TRBD2; V: TRBV19; DNA: TGTGCCAGTAGGGTGCGAGCGGGAGAGGAGACCCAGTACTTC; CDR3: CASRVRAGEETQYF
J: TRBJ2-3; size: many; D: TRBD2; V: TRBV12-3/TRBV12-4; DNA: TGTGCCAGCAGTTTATCTAGCGGGACCAGCAAAACGCAGTATTTT; CDR3: CASSLSSGTSKTQYF
J: TRBJ2-7; size: many; D: .; V: TRBV28; DNA: TGTGCCAGCAGTTTAGATTTTGCAGGGGAGTTCGAGCAGTACTTC; CDR3: CASSLDFAGEFEQYF
J: TRBJ2-1; size: many; D: .; V: TRBV11-3; DNA: TGTGCCAGCAGCTTAGCCCTCGGCAGCAATGAGCAGTTCTTC; CDR3: CASSLALGSNEQFF
J: TRBJ1-4; size: few; D: .; V: TRBV7-9; DNA: TGTGCCAGCAGCCCGTACAGAACAACTAATGAAAAACTGTTTTTT; CDR3: CASSPYRTTNEKLFF
J: TRBJ2-7; size: once; D: .; V: TRBV11-2; DNA: TGTGCCAGCAGCCATCCCGCCCAAAGGGCCTACGAGCAGTACTTC; CDR3: CASSHPAQRAYEQYF
J: TRBJ1-3; size: many; D: TRBD1; V: TRBV28; DNA: TGTGCCAGCAGTCCCGGGACAGTGGCTGGAAACACCATATATTTT; CDR3: CASSPGTVAGNTIYF
J: TRBJ2-5; size: many; D: .; V: TRBV12-3/TRBV12-4; DNA: TGTGCCAGCAGTTGGGCGGGACTGGCTCAAGAGACCCAGTACTTC; CDR3: CASSWAGLAQETQYF
J: TRBJ2-5; size: many; D: .; V: TRBV6-2/TRBV6-3; DNA: TGTGCCAGCAGTTACGTGGGGGGCGCCCAGTACTTC; CDR3: CASSYVGGAQYF
J: TRBJ2-7; size: many; D: TRBD2; V: TRBV27; DNA: TGTGCCAGCAGTCTTGGACTAGCCCACGAGCAGTACTTC; CDR3: CASSLGLAHEQYF
J: TRBJ1-5; size: .; D: .; V: TRBV19; DNA: TGTGCCAGTAGTATAATCGGCGGTCAGCCCCAGCATTTT; CDR3: CASSIIGGQPQHF
J: TRBJ2-2; size: many; D: .; V: TRBV7-3; DNA: TGTGCCAGCAGCTTAAATACGAACACCGGGGAGCTGTTTTTT; CDR3: CASSLNTNTGELFF
J: TRBJ1-6; size: few; D: .; V: TRBV7-9; DNA: TGTGCCAGCAGCCTTGTTGCCCGGGCCCGGGGGACCTATTCACCCCTCCACTTT; CDR3: CASSLVARARGTYSPLHF
J: TRBJ2-3; size: many; D: TRBD1; V: TRBV2; DNA: TGTGCCAGCAGATCAGGGACAGGCACAGATACGCAGTATTTT; CDR3: CASRSGTGTDTQYF
J: TRBJ2-1; size: many; D: .; V: TRBV7-2; DNA: TGTGCCAGCAGCTTATTTCTCGGTGACAATGAGCAGTTCTTC; CDR3: CASSLFLGDNEQFF
J: TRBJ2-5; size: many; D: .; V: TRBV5-1; DNA: TGCGCCAGCAGCTTGGATGGGCTCCGGAGGGAAGAGACCCAGTACTTC; CDR3: CASSLDGLRREETQYF
J: TRBJ2-2; size: few; D: .; V: TRBV10-3; DNA: TGTGCCATCGGTAAAGTGGGGACCTCGAACACCGGGGAGCTGTTTTTT; CDR3: CAIGKVGTSNTGELFF
J: TRBJ2-7; size: many; D: .; V: TRBV28; DNA: TGTGCCAGCAGGACCGCTGGGCCTTCCTACGAGCAGTACTTC; CDR3: CASRTAGPSYEQYF
J: TRBJ1-1; size: many; D: .; V: TRBV12-3/TRBV12-4; DNA: TGTGCCAGCGGCACACAGGGAGGGTACACTGAAGCTTTCTTT; CDR3: CASGTQGGYTEAFF
J: TRBJ2-1; size: few; D: TRBD2; V: TRBV13; DNA: TGTGCCAGCAGTTCGGGGGGGCCCGGCGACAATGAGCAGTTCTTC; CDR3: CASSSGGPGDNEQFF
J: TRBJ2-3; size: .; D: TRBD1; V: TRBV10-3; DNA: TGTGCCATCAGGGGACAGACCTCCTTGGATACGCAGTATTTT; CDR3: CAIRGQTSLDTQYF
J: TRBJ2-1; size: .; D: TRBD1; V: TRBV9; DNA: TGTGCCAGCAGCCTTATGAGACAGGGGGCATTGAATGAGCAGTTCTTC; CDR3: CASSLMRQGALNEQFF
J: TRBJ2-1; size: few; D: TRBD2; V: TRBV7-7; DNA: TGTGCTAGCAGCGCCCGAAGCGGGGCCTCCTACAATGAGCAGTTCTTC; CDR3: CASSARSGASYNEQFF
J: TRBJ2-4; size: .; D: TRBD1; V: TRBV4-1; DNA: TGCGCCAGCAGCCAAGATCGTTCGAGGGGGCTAGCCAAAAACATTCAGTACTTC; CDR3: CASSQDRSRGLAKNIQYF
J: TRBJ2-5; size: few; D: TRBD2; V: TRBV19; DNA: TGTGCCAGTAGGGGTAGCGGGATCGCGATTAAGACCCAGTACTTC; CDR3: CASRGSGIAIKTQYF
J: TRBJ2-5; size: many; D: TRBD2; V: TRBV6-2/TRBV6-3; DNA: TGTGCCAGCGAGGGTTTGCGGGACTATGGGGAGACCCAGTACTTC; CDR3: CASEGLRDYGETQYF
J: TRBJ2-3; size: many; D: .; V: TRBV7-8; DNA: TGTGCCAGCAGCTTTACTCCAGCGGACAGTTACACAGATACGCAGTATTTT; CDR3: CASSFTPADSYTDTQYF
J: TRBJ2-1; size: many; D: .; V: TRBV30; DNA: TGTGCCTGGAGTGTATTAGAGCACAATGAGCAGTTCTTC; CDR3: CAWSVLEHNEQFF
J: TRBJ2-7; size: .; D: .; V: TRBV6-4; DNA: TGTGCCAGCCACAGGGACGAGCAGTACTTC; CDR3: CASHRDEQYF
J: TRBJ2-3; size: many; D: TRBD1; V: TRBV7-2; DNA: TGTGCCAGCAGCCCCCAGGGGACAGGGGCAGATACGCAGTATTTT; CDR3: CASSPQGTGADTQYF
J: TRBJ1-2; size: many; D: .; V: TRBV12-3/TRBV12-4; DNA: TGTGCCAGCAGTGGGGGAATCCTCTATGGCTACACCTTC; CDR3: CASSGGILYGYTF
J: TRBJ1-5; size: .; D: TRBD1; V: TRBV20-1; DNA: TGCAGTGCTAGAACCCAACAGGGGTTAGATCAGCCCCAGCATTTT; CDR3: CSARTQQGLDQPQHF
J: TRBJ2-7; size: many; D: .; V: TRBV6-1; DNA: TGTGCCAGCAGTGTGGACGGATACGAGCAGTACTTC; CDR3: CASSVDGYEQYF
J: TRBJ2-2; size: many; D: TRBD2; V: TRBV27; DNA: TGTGCCAGCAGTTTCGTCGGGAGGGTCACCGGGGAGCTGTTTTTT; CDR3: CASSFVGRVTGELFF